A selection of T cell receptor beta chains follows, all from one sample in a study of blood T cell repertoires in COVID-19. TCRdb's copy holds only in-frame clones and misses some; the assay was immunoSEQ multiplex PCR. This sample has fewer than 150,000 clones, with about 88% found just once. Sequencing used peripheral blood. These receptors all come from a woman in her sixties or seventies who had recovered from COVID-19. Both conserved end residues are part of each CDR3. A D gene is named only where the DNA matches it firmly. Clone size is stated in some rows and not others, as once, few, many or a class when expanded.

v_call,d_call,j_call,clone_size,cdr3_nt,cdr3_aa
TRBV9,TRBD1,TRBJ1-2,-,TGTGCCAGCAGCGTGGGACAGGGGGCGCGTTATGGCTACACCTTC,CASSVGQGARYGYTF
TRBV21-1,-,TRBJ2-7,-,TGTGCCAGCAGCATCCCGAGGAGGACAGTTGTCTTTGTTCGGTACTTC,CASSIPRRTVVFVRYF
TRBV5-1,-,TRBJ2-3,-,TGCGCCAGCAGCCCCTACGGGGATACGCAGTATTTT,CASSPYGDTQYF
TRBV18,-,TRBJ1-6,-,TGTGCCAGCTCACCAGTTGGGGGGAATTCACCCCTCCACTTT,CASSPVGGNSPLHF
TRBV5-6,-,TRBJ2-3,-,TGTGCCAGCAGCTTGGCGTTAGAGGCGGATACGCAGTATTTT,CASSLALEADTQYF
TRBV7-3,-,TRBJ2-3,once,TGTGCCAGCGCCCGGGGGAGCACAGATACGCAGTATTTT,CASARGSTDTQYF
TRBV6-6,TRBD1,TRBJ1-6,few,TGTGCCAGCAGTTACCTGACAGGGGCGGATTCACCCCTCCACTTT,CASSYLTGADSPLHF
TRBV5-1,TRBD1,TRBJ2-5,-,TGCGCCAGCAGCCCGGGGACAGGTGGGGGCGAAGAGACCCAGTACTTC,CASSPGTGGGEETQYF
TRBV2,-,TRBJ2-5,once,TGTGCCAGCAGTGAACACGGGTACGGGGAGACCCAGTACTTC,CASSEHGYGETQYF
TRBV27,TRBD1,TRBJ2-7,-,TGTGCCAGCAGAAGAAACACCTTCGGGACAGGGTTCTACGAGCAGTACTTC,CASRRNTFGTGFYEQYF
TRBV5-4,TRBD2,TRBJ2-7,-,TGTGCCAGCAGCACCGGAAGCGGGGCAAAAAGGGAAGAGCAGTACTTC,CASSTGSGAKREEQYF
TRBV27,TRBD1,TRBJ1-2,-,TGTGCCAGCAGTTTATCCGGGACAGGGGCATACACCTTC,CASSLSGTGAYTF
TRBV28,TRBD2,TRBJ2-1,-,TGTGCCAGCCTAGCGGGGGGACACAATGAGCAGTTCTTC,CASLAGGHNEQFF
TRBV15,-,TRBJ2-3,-,TGTGCCACCAGAGGAACGGGGACAGATACGCAGTATTTT,CATRGTGTDTQYF
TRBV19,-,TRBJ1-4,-,TGTGCCAGTAGTCTAGCCCAGCGGGAAAAACTGTTTTTT,CASSLAQREKLFF
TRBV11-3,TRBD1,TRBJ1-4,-,TGTGCCAGCAGCCGAAGGGGGTCGGGACAGGTTAATGAAAAACTGTTTTTT,CASSRRGSGQVNEKLFF
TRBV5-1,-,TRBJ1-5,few,TGCGCCAGCAGCTTGGCCGAGGCGGGTAATCAGCCCCAGCATTTT,CASSLAEAGNQPQHF
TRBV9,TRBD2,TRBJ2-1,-,TGTGCCAGCAGCGAGACAGGGACTAGCGGGCACAATGAGCAGTTCTTC,CASSETGTSGHNEQFF
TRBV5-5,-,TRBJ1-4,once,TGTGCCAGCAGCCTCGACTCGAATGAAAAACTGTTTTTT,CASSLDSNEKLFF
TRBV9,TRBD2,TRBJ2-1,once,TGTGCCAGCAGCCCGGGGACTAGCGCTACCTACAATGAGCAGTTCTTC,CASSPGTSATYNEQFF
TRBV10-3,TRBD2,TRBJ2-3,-,TGTGCCATCAGTCTGACTAGCGGTAGCACAGATACGCAGTATTTT,CAISLTSGSTDTQYF
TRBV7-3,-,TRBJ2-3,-,TGTGCCAGCAGCTTAAGGGGAGGCACAGATACGCAGTATTTT,CASSLRGGTDTQYF
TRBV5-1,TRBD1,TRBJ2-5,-,TGCGCCAGCGGGATGGGACAGCCCCAAGAGACCCAGTACTTC,CASGMGQPQETQYF
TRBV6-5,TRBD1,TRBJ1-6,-,TGTGCCAGCAGCCTGACAGGGAGTTCACCCCTCCACTTT,CASSLTGSSPLHF
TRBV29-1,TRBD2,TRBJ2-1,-,TGCAGCGTGCGGACTAGGGATTACAATGAGCAGTTCTTC,CSVRTRDYNEQFF
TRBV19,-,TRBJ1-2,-,TGTGCCAGTAGTATAGTACCCCCCTGGAGCTATGGCTACACCTTC,CASSIVPPWSYGYTF
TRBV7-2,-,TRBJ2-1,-,TGTGCCAGCAGCCAATCACGGGTCTCGCTCCAGATGTTCTTC,CASSQSRVSLQMFF
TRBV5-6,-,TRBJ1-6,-,TGTGCCAGCAGCGTCACAGGTAGACCCCTCCACTTT,CASSVTGRPLHF
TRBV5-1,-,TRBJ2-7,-,TGCGCCAGCAGCTTGGGCGGGGATAGCTCCTACGAGCAGTACTTC,CASSLGGDSSYEQYF
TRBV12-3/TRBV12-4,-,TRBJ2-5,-,TGTGCCAGCAGTCGAGCTGGAGAGACCCAGTACTTC,CASSRAGETQYF
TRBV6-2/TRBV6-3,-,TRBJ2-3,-,TGTGCCAGCAGCTCTATAAATACGCAGTATTTT,CASSSINTQYF
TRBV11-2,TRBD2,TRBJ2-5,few,TGTGCCAGCAGCGCCTTTAGCGGGAGTGAGACCCAGTACTTC,CASSAFSGSETQYF
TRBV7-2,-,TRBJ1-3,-,TGTGCCAGCAGTTCAGTCCGGGGCTCTGGAAACACCATATATTTT,CASSSVRGSGNTIYF
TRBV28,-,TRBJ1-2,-,TGTGCCAGCAGTGGCCGTACCACAGGACAGTCGTATGGCTACACCTTC,CASSGRTTGQSYGYTF
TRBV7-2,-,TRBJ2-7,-,TGTGCCAGCAGCTTAGGGTCCCAGGGGTACGAGCAGTACTTC,CASSLGSQGYEQYF
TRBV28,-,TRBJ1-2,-,TGTGCCAGCAGTTTAATTTCTTACGCGGGGGTATCGCTTAACTATGGCTACACCTTC,CASSLISYAGVSLNYGYTF
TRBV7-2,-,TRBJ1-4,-,TGTGCCAGCCGCAGGGGCTCGGCTAATGAAAAACTGTTTTTT,CASRRGSANEKLFF
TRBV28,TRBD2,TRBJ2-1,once,TGTGCCAGCAGCCCCCTGGCGGGAGGGTACAATGAGCAGTTCTTC,CASSPLAGGYNEQFF
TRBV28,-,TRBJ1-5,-,TGTGCCAGCAGTGTGGACAGCCTCCATCAGCCCCAGCATTTT,CASSVDSLHQPQHF